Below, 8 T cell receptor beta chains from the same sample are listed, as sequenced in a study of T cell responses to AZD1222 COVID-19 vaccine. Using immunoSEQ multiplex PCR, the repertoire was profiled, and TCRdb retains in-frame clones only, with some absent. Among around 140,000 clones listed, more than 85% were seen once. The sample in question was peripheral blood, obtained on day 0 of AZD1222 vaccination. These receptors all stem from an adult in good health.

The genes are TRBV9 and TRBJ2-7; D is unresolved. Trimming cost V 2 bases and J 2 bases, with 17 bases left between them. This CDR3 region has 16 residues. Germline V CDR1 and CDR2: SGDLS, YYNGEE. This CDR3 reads CASSVGIGRSAYEQYF. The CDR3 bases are TGTGCCAGCAGCGTGGGGATAGGCAGGAGCGCCTACGAGCAGTACTTC.

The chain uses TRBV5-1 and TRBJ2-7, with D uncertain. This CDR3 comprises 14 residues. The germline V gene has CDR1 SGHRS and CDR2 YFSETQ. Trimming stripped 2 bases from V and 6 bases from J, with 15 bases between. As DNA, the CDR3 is TGCGCCAGCAGCTTAATGCGGACCGGAGTCGAGCAGTACTTC. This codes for CASSLMRTGVEQYF.

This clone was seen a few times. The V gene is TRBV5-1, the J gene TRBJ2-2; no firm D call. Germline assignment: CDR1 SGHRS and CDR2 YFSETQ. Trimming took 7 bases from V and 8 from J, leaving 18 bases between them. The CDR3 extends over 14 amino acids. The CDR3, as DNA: TGCGCCAGCGGAAGATCGTTGGAGCAGGGGGAGCTGTTTTTT. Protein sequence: CASGRSLEQGELFF.

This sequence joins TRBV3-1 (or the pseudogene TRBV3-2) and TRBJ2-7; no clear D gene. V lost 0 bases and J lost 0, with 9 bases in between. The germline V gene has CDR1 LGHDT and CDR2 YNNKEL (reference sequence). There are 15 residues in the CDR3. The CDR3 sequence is CASSQEEPFSYEQYF. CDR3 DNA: TGTGCCAGCAGCCAAGAGGAACCGTTCTCCTACGAGCAGTACTTC.

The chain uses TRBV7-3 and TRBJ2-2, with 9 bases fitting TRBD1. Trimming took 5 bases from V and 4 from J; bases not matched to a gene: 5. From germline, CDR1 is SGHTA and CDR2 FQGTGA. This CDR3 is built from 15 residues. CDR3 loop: CASSPSTGGTGELFF. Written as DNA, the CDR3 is TGTGCCAGCAGCCCCTCGACAGGGGGCACCGGGGAGCTGTTTTTT.

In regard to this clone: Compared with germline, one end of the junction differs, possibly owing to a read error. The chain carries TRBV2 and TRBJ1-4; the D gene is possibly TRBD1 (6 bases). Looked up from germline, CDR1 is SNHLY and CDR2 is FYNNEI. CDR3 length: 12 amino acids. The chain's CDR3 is CAGRGEVEKLFF. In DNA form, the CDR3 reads TGTGCCGGCAGGGGCGAGGTTGAAAAACTGTTTTTT.

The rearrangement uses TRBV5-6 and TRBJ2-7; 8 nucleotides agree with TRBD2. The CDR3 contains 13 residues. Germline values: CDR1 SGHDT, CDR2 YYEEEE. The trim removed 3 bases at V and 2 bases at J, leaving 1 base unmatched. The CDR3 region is CASSSGGAYEQYF. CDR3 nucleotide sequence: TGTGCCAGCAGCTCCGGGGGGGCCTACGAGCAGTACTTC.

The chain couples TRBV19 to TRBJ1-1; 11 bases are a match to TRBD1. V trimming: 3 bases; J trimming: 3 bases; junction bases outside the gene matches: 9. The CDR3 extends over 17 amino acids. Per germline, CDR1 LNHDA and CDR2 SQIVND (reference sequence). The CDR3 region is CASSILGQGGSDTEAFF. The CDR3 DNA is TGTGCCAGTAGTATTCTGGGACAGGGGGGGTCCGACACTGAAGCTTTCTTT.